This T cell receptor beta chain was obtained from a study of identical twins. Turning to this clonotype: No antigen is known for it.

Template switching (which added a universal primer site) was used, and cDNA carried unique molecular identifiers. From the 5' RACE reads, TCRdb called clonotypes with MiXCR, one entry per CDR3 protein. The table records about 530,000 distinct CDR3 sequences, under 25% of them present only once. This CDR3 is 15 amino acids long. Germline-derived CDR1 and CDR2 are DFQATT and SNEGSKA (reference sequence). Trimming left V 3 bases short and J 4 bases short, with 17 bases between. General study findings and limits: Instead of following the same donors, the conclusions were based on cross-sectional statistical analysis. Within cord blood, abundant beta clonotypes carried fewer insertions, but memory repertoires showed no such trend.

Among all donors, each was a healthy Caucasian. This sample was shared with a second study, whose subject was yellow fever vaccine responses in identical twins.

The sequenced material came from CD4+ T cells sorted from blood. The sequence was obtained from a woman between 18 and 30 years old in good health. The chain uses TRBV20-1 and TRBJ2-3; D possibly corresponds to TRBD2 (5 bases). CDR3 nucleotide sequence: TGCAGTGCTAGGGAGTGGAGAGGGAGCGCAGATACGCAGTATTTT. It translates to CSAREWRGSADTQYF.